The 16 T cell receptor beta chains below all came from one sample that was sequenced in a study of blood T cell repertoires in COVID-19. The data were produced by immunoSEQ multiplex PCR, yet TCRdb's version contains in-frame clones alone and is incomplete. The sample has some 260,000 clones, approximately 90% seen once. Specimen: PBMCs or T cells enriched from blood (not recorded which). Receptor source: a man in his forties or fifties who had recovered from COVID-19.

This clone has a single count. This chain joins TRBV28 and TRBJ2-7, with 14 bases lining up with TRBD2. Looked up from germline, CDR1 is MDHEN and CDR2 is SYDVKM. There are 16 residues in the CDR3. V was clipped by 8 bases and J by 3 bases; unmatched bases: 9. The CDR3 loop is CASRGLAGVNIYEQYF. As DNA, the CDR3 is TGTGCCAGCCGGGGACTAGCGGGAGTCAACATCTACGAGCAGTACTTC.

The CDR3 sequence: CASSLTGEPYEQYF. The CDR3 DNA reads TGTGCCAGCAGTCTGACAGGGGAACCCTACGAGCAGTACTTC. This rearrangement joins TRBV28 to TRBJ2-7; 8 bases line up with TRBD1. The V gene's germline CDR1 is MDHEN and CDR2 SYDVKM. Trimming removed 5 bases from V and 2 bases from J; junction bases left unmatched: 5. CDR3 length equals 14 residues.

This clone was picked up one time. The chain combines TRBV18 with TRBJ2-7; 9 bases are shared with TRBD1. CDR3 length: 16 amino acids. Trimming at V came to 3 bases and at J to 5 bases, leaving 11 bases not matched to a gene. The germline V gene has CDR1 KGHSH and CDR2 LQKENI. Here the CDR3 DNA reads TGTGCCAGCTCACCGAACTCCGGGACAGGGAGCGACGAGCAGTACTTC. Amino acid sequence: CASSPNSGTGSDEQYF.

As regards this clone: At one boundary the junction diverges from the germline segment, which might be a read error. The chain has TRBV5-1 and TRBJ1-3; 9 bases are shared with TRBD1. Germline V CDR1 and CDR2: SGHRS, YFSETQ. The CDR3 runs to 17 residues. The CDR3: CASRLGPTGGGGNTIYF. In nucleotides, the CDR3 is TGCGCCAGCAGATTGGGGCCCACAGGGGGCGGTGGAAACACCATATATTTT.

The CDR3 DNA reads TGCGCCAGCAGCCCACAGGGGCCTGTGACTGAAGCTTTCTTT. Translation gives CASSPQGPVTEAFF. The genes are TRBV5-1 and TRBJ1-1; 7 bases are shared with TRBD1. This CDR3 is built from 14 residues. Trimming removed 4 bases from V and 5 bases from J; junction bases left unmatched: 8. Germline V gene sequence: CDR1 SGHRS, CDR2 YFSETQ.

The chain joins TRBV29-1 to TRBJ2-3; 12 nucleotides match TRBD2. The germline CDR1 and CDR2 sequences are SQVTM and ANQGSEA. The CDR3 sequence is 15 residues long. After removal of 5 bases from V and 4 bases from J, the junction contained 7 bases not matched to a gene. The CDR3 protein is CSVSGLAGFADTQYF. For the CDR3, the DNA is TGCAGCGTTTCAGGACTAGCGGGATTCGCAGATACGCAGTATTTT.

In regard to this clone: In the same sample, other DNA sequences code for this CDR3. V usage is TRBV7-3 and J usage is TRBJ2-2, with D uncertain. V was cut by 2 bases and J by 4 bases, with 5 bases left in between. The V gene's germline CDR1 is SGHTA and CDR2 FQGTGA. The CDR3 is 13 residues long. The CDR3 sequence is CASSLSVTGELFF. CDR3 nucleotide sequence: TGTGCCAGCAGCTTATCAGTCACCGGGGAGCTGTTTTTT.

The chain carries TRBV7-2 and TRBJ2-7; D perhaps matches TRBD2 (7 bases). CDR1 is SGHTA, CDR2 FQGNSA, per germline. Trimming stripped 6 bases from V and 3 bases from J, with 12 bases between. This CDR3 has 13 residues. This CDR3 is CASSQGRDYEQYF. The CDR3 DNA reads as TGTGCCAGCAGTCAGGGGAGGGACTACGAGCAGTACTTC.

The V gene is TRBV24-1, the J gene TRBJ2-1; 12 bases match TRBD2. V shed 4 bases and J 4 bases; nucleotides not matched to a gene: 4. Germline lookup yields CDR1 KGHDR and CDR2 SFDVKD. The CDR3 runs 16 residues. CDR3 protein: CATSEQTSGSYNEQFF. Here the CDR3 DNA reads TGTGCCACCAGTGAACAGACTAGCGGGAGTTACAATGAGCAGTTCTTC.

The V and J genes are TRBV28 and TRBJ1-2; 7 nucleotides agree with TRBD1. The ends lost 6 bases at V and 8 bases at J; junction bases unmatched: 12. Germline V gives CDR1 MDHEN, CDR2 SYDVKM. This CDR3 comprises 14 residues. For the CDR3, the DNA is TGTGCCAGCAGGATACAGGGGCAGTTAGCGGGCTACACCTTC. Translated: CASRIQGQLAGYTF.

The rearrangement links TRBV9 to TRBJ2-1; D is possibly TRBD2 (5 bases). From germline, CDR1 is SGDLS and CDR2 YYNGEE. V was trimmed by 0 bases and J by 5 bases, leaving 12 bases between them. The CDR3 is 15 amino acids. The CDR3 sequence is CASSVAAGVHNEQFF. In nucleotides, the CDR3 is TGTGCCAGCAGCGTAGCTGCGGGCGTTCACAATGAGCAGTTCTTC.

The chain couples TRBV9 to TRBJ2-3, with 12 bases identical to TRBD2. The V gene end was trimmed by 2 bases and the J gene end by 0 bases; junction bases not matched to a gene: 4. Germline loops: CDR1 SGDLS, CDR2 YYNGEE. This CDR3 is built from 17 residues. The CDR3, as DNA: TGTGCCAGCAGCGTTTCGACTAGCGGGGGAAGCACAGATACGCAGTATTTT. Its protein is CASSVSTSGGSTDTQYF. Together with reference TRBV9 and TRBJ2-3, the CDR3 gives the full variable domain: DSGVTQTPKHLITATGQRVTLRCSPRSGDLSVYWYQQSLDQGLQFLIQYYNGEERAKGNILERFSAQQFPDLHSELNLSSLELGDSALYFCASSVSTSGGSTDTQYFGPGTRLTVL.

The chain employs TRBV5-1 and TRBJ1-1, with a weak D call TRBD1 (5 bases). Germline V gene data show CDR1 as SGHRS and CDR2 as YFSETQ. This CDR3 has 16 amino acids. The V gene lost 0 bases and the J gene lost 7 bases, with 19 bases spanning the gap. The CDR3 DNA reads as TGCGCCAGCAGCTTGGCCTCAGGGAAGGTTTTGGATGAAGCTTTCTTT. Protein: CASSLASGKVLDEAFF. Full variable domain (remainder filled in from reference TRBV5-1 and TRBJ1-1): KAGVTQTPRYLIKTRGQQVTLSCSPISGHRSVSWYQQTPGQGLQFLFEYFSETQRNKGNFPGRFSGRQFSNSRSEMNVSTLELGDSALYLCASSLASGKVLDEAFFGQGTRLTVV.

The chain carries TRBV25-1 and TRBJ2-1; 8 nucleotides align to TRBD1. There are 13 residues in the CDR3. Per the germline V gene, CDR1 is MGHDK and CDR2 is SYGVNS. Trimming removed 5 bases from V and 8 bases from J; junction bases left unmatched: 5. The CDR3 protein is CASSPGQADEQFF. CDR3 sequence (DNA): TGTGCCAGCAGTCCGGGACAGGCTGATGAGCAGTTCTTC.

CDR3 region: CASRGKHRQVADGYTF. CDR3 nucleotides: TGTGCCAGCAGGGGGAAACACCGACAGGTAGCCGATGGCTACACCTTC. This chain uses TRBV28 with TRBJ1-2; the D gene is possibly TRBD1 (6 bases). Per germline, CDR1 MDHEN and CDR2 SYDVKM. The length of the CDR3 is 16 residues. V was pared by 6 bases and J by 6 bases, with 23 bases between.

The chain is built from TRBV7-3 and TRBJ2-5; 7 bases align to TRBD1. The J segment lost 1 base and the V segment lost 5 bases, leaving 16 bases of the junction unmatched. Per germline, CDR1 SGHTA and CDR2 FQGTGA. This CDR3 has 18 amino acids. The CDR3 nucleotides read TGTGCCAGCAGCCTCAATGCTGGGACAGCAAATACCCAAGAGACCCAGTACTTC. Its translation is CASSLNAGTANTQETQYF.